This T cell receptor (beta chain) was found in a study of identical twins. Via MiXCR, TCRdb re-called the 5' RACE reads, giving one row per CDR3 protein. There are approximately 1.8 million distinct CDR3 sequences in the sample; roughly a third occur only once, and over 0.25% lies in the top ten. The sequenced material came from cord blood. This clonotype was sampled from a newborn girl in good health.

The CDR3 bases are TGTGCCAGCAGTCTGGGTGTCTGGTATGGCTACACCTTC. Translating it yields CASSLGVWYGYTF. The chain recombines TRBV6-1 with TRBJ1-2; D gene uncertain. This CDR3 region has 13 residues. V dropped 5 bases and J dropped 5 bases, with 12 bases sitting between them. The germline gives CDR1 MNHNS, CDR2 SASEGT.